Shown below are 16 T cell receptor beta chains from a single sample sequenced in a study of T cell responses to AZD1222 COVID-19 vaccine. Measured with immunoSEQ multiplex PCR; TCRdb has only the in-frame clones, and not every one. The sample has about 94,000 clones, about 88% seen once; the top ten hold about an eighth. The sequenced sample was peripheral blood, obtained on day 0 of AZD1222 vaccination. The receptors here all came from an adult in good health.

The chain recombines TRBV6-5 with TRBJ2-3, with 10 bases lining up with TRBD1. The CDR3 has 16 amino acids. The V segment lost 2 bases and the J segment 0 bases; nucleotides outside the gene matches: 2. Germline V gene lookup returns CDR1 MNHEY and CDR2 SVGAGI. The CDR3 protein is CASSYMGQGSTDTQYF. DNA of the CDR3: TGTGCCAGCAGTTACATGGGACAGGGGAGCACAGATACGCAGTATTTT.

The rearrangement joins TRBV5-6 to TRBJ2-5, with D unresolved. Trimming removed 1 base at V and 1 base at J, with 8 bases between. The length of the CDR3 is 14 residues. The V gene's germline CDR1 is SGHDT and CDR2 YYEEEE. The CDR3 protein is CASSLPSGQETQYF. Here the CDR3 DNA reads TGTGCCAGCAGCTTGCCCTCCGGCCAAGAGACCCAGTACTTC.

This CDR3 is CASKEASGAHDTQYF. The CDR3, as DNA: TGTGCCAGCAAGGAGGCTAGCGGGGCCCACGATACGCAGTATTTT. The chain combines TRBV6-5 with TRBJ2-3; 9 nucleotides agree with TRBD2. Germline CDR1 and CDR2: MNHEY and SVGAGI. This CDR3 is built from 15 residues. Losses at the gene ends were 7 bases for V and 6 bases for J; bases not matched to a gene: 11.

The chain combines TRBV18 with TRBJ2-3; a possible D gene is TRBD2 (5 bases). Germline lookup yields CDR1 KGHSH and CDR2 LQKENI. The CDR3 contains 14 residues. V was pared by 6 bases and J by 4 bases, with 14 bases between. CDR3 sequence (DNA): TGTGCCAGCTCCCTCGGCAGGCGGGCAGATACGCAGTATTTT. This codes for CASSLGRRADTQYF.

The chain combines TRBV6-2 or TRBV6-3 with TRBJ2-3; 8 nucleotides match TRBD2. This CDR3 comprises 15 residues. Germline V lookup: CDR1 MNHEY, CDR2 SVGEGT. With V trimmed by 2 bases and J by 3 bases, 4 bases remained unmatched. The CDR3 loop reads CASSYGGGLTDTQYF. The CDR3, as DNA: TGTGCCAGCAGTTACGGCGGGGGGTTGACAGATACGCAGTATTTT.

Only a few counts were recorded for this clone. This CDR3 is CASSIGQGNIQYF. CDR3 bases: TGTGCCAGTAGTATAGGACAGGGCAACATTCAGTACTTC. The chain recombines TRBV19 with TRBJ2-4, with 7 bases identical to TRBD1. The CDR3 runs to 13 residues. CDR1 and CDR2 from the germline V gene are LNHDA and SQIVND (reference sequence). Germline trimming cut 1 base from V and 7 bases from J; bases unmatched to any gene: 1.

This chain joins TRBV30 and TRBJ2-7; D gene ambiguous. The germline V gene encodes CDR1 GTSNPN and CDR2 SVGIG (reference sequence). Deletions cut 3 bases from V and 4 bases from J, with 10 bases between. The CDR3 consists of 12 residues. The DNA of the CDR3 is TGTGCCTGGAGGCCTTCGGGTTACGAGCAGTACTTC. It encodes CAWRPSGYEQYF.

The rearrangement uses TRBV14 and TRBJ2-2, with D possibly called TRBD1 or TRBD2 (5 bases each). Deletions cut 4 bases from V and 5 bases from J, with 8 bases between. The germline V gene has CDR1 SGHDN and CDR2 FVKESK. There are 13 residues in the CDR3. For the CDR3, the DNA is TGTGCCAGCAGCCGATGGGGGACCGGGGAGCTGTTTTTT. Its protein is CASSRWGTGELFF. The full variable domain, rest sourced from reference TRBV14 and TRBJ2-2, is EAGVTQFPSHSVIEKGQTVTLRCDPISGHDNLYWYRRVMGKEIKFLLHFVKESKQDESGMPNNRFLAERTGGTYSTLKVQPAELEDSGVYFCASSRWGTGELFFGEGSRLTVL.

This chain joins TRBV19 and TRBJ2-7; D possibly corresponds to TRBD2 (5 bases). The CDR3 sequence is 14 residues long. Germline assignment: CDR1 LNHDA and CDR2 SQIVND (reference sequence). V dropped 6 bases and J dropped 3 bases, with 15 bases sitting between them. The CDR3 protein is CASRGTGGFYEQYF. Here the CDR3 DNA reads TGTGCCAGTAGAGGAACCGGCGGGTTCTACGAGCAGTACTTC.

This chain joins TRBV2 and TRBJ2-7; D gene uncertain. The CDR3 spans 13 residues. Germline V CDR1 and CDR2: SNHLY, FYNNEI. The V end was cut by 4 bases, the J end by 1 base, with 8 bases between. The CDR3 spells CASSVPDSYEQYF. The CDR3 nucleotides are TGTGCCAGCAGTGTGCCAGATTCCTACGAGCAGTACTTC.

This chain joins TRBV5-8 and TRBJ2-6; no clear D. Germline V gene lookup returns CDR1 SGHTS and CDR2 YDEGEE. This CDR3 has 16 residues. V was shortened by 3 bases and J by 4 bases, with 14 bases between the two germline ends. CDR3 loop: CASSSHTARGANVLTF. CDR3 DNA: TGTGCCAGCAGCTCGCATACCGCTCGGGGGGCCAACGTCCTGACTTTC. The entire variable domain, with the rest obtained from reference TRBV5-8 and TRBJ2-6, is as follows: EAGVTQSPTHLIKTRGQQATLRCSPISGHTSVYWYQQALGLGLQFLLWYDEGEERNRGNFPPRFSGRQFPNYSSELNVNALELEDSALYLCASSSHTARGANVLTFGAGSRLTVL.

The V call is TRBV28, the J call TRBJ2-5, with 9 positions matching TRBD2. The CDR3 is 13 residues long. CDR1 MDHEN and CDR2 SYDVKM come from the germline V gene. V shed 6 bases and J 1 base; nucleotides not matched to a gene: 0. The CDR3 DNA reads TGTGCCAGCAGGACTAGCGGCCAAGAGACCCAGTACTTC. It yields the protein CASRTSGQETQYF.

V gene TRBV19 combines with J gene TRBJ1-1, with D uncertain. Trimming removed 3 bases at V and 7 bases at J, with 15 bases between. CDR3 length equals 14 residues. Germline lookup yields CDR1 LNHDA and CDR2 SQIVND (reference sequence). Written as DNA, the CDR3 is TGTGCCAGTAGTATTGAGAGGCAATATGGTGAAGCTTTCTTT. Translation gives CASSIERQYGEAFF.

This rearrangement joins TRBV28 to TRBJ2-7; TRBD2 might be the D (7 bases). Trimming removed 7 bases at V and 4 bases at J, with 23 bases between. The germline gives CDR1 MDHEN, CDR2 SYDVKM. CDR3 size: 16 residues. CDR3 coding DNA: TGTGCCAGCACCCCCTTCCACCGGGGGGCGGGTTACGAGCAGTACTTC. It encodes CASTPFHRGAGYEQYF.

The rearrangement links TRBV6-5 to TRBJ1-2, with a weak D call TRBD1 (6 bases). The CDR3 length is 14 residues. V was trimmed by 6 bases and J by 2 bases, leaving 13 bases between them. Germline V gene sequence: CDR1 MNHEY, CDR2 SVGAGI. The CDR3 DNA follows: TGTGCCAGCAGCCAGGGGACGGGAAACTATGGCTACACCTTC. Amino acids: CASSQGTGNYGYTF.

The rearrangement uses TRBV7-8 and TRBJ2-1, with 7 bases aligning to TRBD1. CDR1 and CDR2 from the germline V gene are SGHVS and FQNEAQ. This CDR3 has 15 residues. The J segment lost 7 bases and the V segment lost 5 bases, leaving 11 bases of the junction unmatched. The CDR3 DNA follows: TGTGCCAGCAGCGTCGACAGGGTCAAGTTAAATGAGCAGTTCTTC. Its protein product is CASSVDRVKLNEQFF.